What follows are 20 T cell receptor beta chains derived from one specimen sequenced in a study of human T cells and chemical hapten exposure. TCRdb recomputed calls from the RACE reads with MiXCR, one row per CDR3 protein. The top ten hold 2.5% to 3% of the sample, which has about 120,000 distinct CDR3 sequences, 13% seen once. As to time point: pre-sensitization, week 0. Treatment reported: therapeutic diphenylcyclopropenone sensitization with weekly scalp DPC. Source: whole blood, taken in connection with sensitization to the hapten diphenylcyclopropenone (DPC). The source is a young woman with alopecia areata. Some clones in this sample may be carry-over from other donors' samples.

The table lists this clonotype with many counts. V gene TRBV25-1 combines with J gene TRBJ1-1, with 7 bases matching TRBD1. Germline CDR1 is MGHDK and CDR2 is SYGVNS. V gave up 4 bases and J gave up 0 bases; unmatched junction bases: 8. This CDR3 has 16 amino acids. CDR3 protein: CASSGDYRGMNTEAFF. Written as DNA, the CDR3 is TGTGCCAGCAGTGGCGACTACAGGGGAATGAACACTGAAGCTTTCTTT.

The chain joins TRBV4-2 to TRBJ2-1, with D possibly TRBD1 on 6 matching bases. Trimming stripped 4 bases from V and 10 bases from J, with 14 bases between. This CDR3 spans 13 amino acids. Germline V gene sequence: CDR1 LGHNA, CDR2 YNFKEQ. CDR3 DNA sequence: TGTGCCAGCAGCCGCGACAGGCCCAGAGAGCAGTTCTTC. Amino acids: CASSRDRPREQFF.

This clonotype has a handful of counts. The chain is built from TRBV6-5 and TRBJ1-5; D is ambiguous. This CDR3 has 13 amino acids. CDR1 and CDR2 from the germline V gene are MNHEY and SVGAGI. The V end was cut by 0 bases, the J end by 3 bases, with 3 bases between. The CDR3 region has the DNA TGTGCCAGCAGTTACTCGGTCAATCAGCCCCAGCATTTT. Translation: CASSYSVNQPQHF.

This chain connects TRBV20-1 to TRBJ1-2; D is ambiguous. The length of the CDR3 is 14 residues. The germline V gene has CDR1 DFQATT and CDR2 SNEGSKA (reference sequence). Between the trimmed V and J ends, which lost 5 bases and 1 base, there was a span of 14 bases. The CDR3 DNA reads as TGCAGTGCTTCGGACCGCCGTTTTAACTATGGCTACACCTTC. It codes for CSASDRRFNYGYTF.

The sample holds many counts of this clonotype. The chain joins TRBV20-1 to TRBJ1-6, with D uncertain. The CDR3 totals 16 residues. The germline CDR1 and CDR2 sequences are DFQATT and SNEGSKA (reference sequence). Trimming removed 7 bases at V and 0 bases at J, with 16 bases between. The CDR3 region has the DNA TGCAGTGAAGACGCGGGGTCCAGCTCCTATAATTCACCCCTCCACTTT. Encoded protein: CSEDAGSSSYNSPLHF.

This clonotype has a handful of counts. The V and J genes are TRBV11-2 and TRBJ2-1; TRBD2 matches at 8 bases. Per the germline V gene, CDR1 is SGHAT and CDR2 is FQNNGV. This CDR3 region has 12 residues. V lost 6 bases and J lost 8; bases outside the gene matches: 3. The DNA of the CDR3 is TGTGCCAGCAGGCGGGGGGCCCATGAGCAGTTCTTC. Amino acids: CASRRGAHEQFF. Full variable domain (missing parts from reference TRBV11-2 and TRBJ2-1): EAGVAQSPRYKIIEKRQSVAFWCNPISGHATLYWYQQILGQGPKLLIQFQNNGVVDDSQLPKDRFSAERLKGVDSTLKIQPAKLEDSAVYLCASRRGAHEQFFGPGTRLTVL.

This clonotype was found a few times. This chain links TRBV20-1 with TRBJ2-7, with D perhaps matching TRBD1 (5 bases). CDR1 and CDR2 (germline): DFQATT, SNEGSKA (reference sequence). V was shortened by 0 bases and J by 7 bases, with 16 bases between the two germline ends. CDR3 size: 14 residues. CDR3 nucleotides: TGCAGTGCTAGAGATAAAACAGGCGATCTAGAGCAGTACTTC. Protein: CSARDKTGDLEQYF.

This clonotype has more than one count but fewer than ten. J is TRBJ2-3 and V is TRBV27; unclear D gene. Trimming took off 8 bases at V and 5 bases at J, with 14 bases between the two ends. CDR1 and CDR2 from the germline V gene are MNHEY and SMNVEV (reference sequence). CDR3 size: 13 residues. The CDR3 sequence is CASCVRWGDTQYF. The CDR3 DNA sequence: TGTGCCAGCTGTGTTCGGTGGGGAGATACGCAGTATTTT.

The chain combines TRBV11-3 with TRBJ2-2; no definite D call. CDR1 and CDR2 (germline): SGHNT, YENEEA. This CDR3 region has 14 residues. The ends were cut back, 5 bases at V and 4 bases at J, with 11 bases in the middle. The CDR3 spells CASSPSSLTGELFF. The CDR3 bases are TGTGCCAGCAGCCCGAGTTCACTCACCGGGGAGCTGTTTTTT.

This clonotype was observed a few times. The chain joins TRBV29-1 to TRBJ2-2; the match to TRBD2 covers 10 bases. The CDR3 totals 14 residues. Per germline, CDR1 SQVTM and CDR2 ANQGSEA. The junction had 5 bases not matched to a gene; V was cut back by 4 bases and J by 6 bases. Here the CDR3 reads CSVGIAGGPGELFF. CDR3 in DNA: TGCAGCGTTGGTATAGCGGGGGGCCCCGGGGAGCTGTTTTTT.

This clonotype has a count of ten or more. The genes are TRBV5-6 and TRBJ1-5, with D perhaps TRBD1 (6 bases). This CDR3 spans 14 amino acids. CDR1 and CDR2 from the germline V gene are SGHDT and YYEEEE. The germline V and J ends were trimmed by 2 bases and 3 bases, with 9 bases remaining between them. The CDR3 nucleotides read TGTGCCAGCAGCTTACAGGGTACCAATCAGCCCCAGCATTTT. Its protein product is CASSLQGTNQPQHF.

The V gene is TRBV12-5, the J gene TRBJ2-1; possibly TRBD2 for D (6 bases). CDR1 and CDR2 from the germline V gene are LGHNT and FRNRAP. The V and J ends lost 1 base and 4 bases respectively, with 11 bases between them. The CDR3 extends over 15 amino acids. The CDR3 nucleotides are TGTGCTAGTGGTTTGGGCGGGGACCCTTACAATGAGCAGTTCTTC. Its protein product is CASGLGGDPYNEQFF.

The table lists this clonotype with a few counts. The chain uses TRBV12-3 or TRBV12-4 and TRBJ1-5; 12 nucleotides line up with TRBD1. The CDR3 contains 20 residues. With V trimmed by 5 bases and J by 4 bases, 18 bases remained unmatched. DNA for the CDR3: TGTGCCAGCAGTCTAAATTTTGGGACAGGGGGCGTCTCACGGAATCAGCCCCAGCATTTT. Translated: CASSLNFGTGGVSRNQPQHF.

The sample holds many counts of this clonotype. This chain joins TRBV28 and TRBJ1-4; D is unclear. The CDR3 is 14 residues long. The germline V and J ends were trimmed by 6 bases and 8 bases, with 16 bases remaining between them. The V gene's germline CDR1 is MDHEN and CDR2 SYDVKM. The CDR3 spells CASRPRSGREKLFF. In DNA, the CDR3 is TGTGCCAGCAGACCCCGGAGCGGACGCGAAAAACTGTTTTTT.

As for this clonotype: At one end the junction does not follow the germline gene, possibly because of a read error. The V gene is TRBV5-5, the J gene TRBJ1-1, with no clear D. This CDR3 is built from 11 residues. In germline, CDR1 is SGHKS, CDR2 YYEKEE (reference sequence). The CDR3 is CASSPLSEAFF. The CDR3 region has the DNA TGTGCCAGCAGCCCCTTGTCTGAGGCTTTCTTT. Filled out from reference TRBV5-5 and TRBJ1-1, the complete variable domain reads DAGVTQSPTHLIKTRGQQVTLRCSPISGHKSVSWYQQVLGQGPQFIFQYYEKEERGRGNFPDRFSARQFPNYSSELNVNALLLGDSALYLCASSPLSEAFFGQGTRLTVV.

The chain recombines TRBV28 with TRBJ2-1; D is possibly TRBD1 or TRBD2 (5 bases each). The CDR3 is made up of 14 amino acids. Trimming removed 7 bases at V and 7 bases at J, with 17 bases between. Germline values: CDR1 MDHEN, CDR2 SYDVKM. The CDR3 reads CASMSRDGRNEQFF. As DNA, the CDR3 is TGTGCCAGCATGTCCAGGGACGGTAGGAATGAGCAGTTCTTC.

This clonotype came up a few times. This sequence joins TRBV6-2 or TRBV6-3 and TRBJ1-5; tentatively, D is TRBD1 (5 bases). Per the germline V gene, CDR1 is MNHEY and CDR2 is SVGEGT. The CDR3 is made up of 12 amino acids. The V and J ends lost 6 bases and 7 bases respectively, with 10 bases between them. This CDR3 reads CASSQGVQPQHF. In DNA, the CDR3 is TGTGCCAGCAGCCAAGGGGTCCAGCCCCAGCATTTT.

This clonotype was detected many times. The rearrangement links TRBV12-3 or TRBV12-4 to TRBJ2-7; TRBD2 matches 7 bases. The CDR3 has 13 residues. Trimming took 8 bases from V and 2 from J; bases not matched to a gene: 6. The CDR3 sequence is CASGGLVPYEQYF. Written as DNA, the CDR3 is TGTGCCAGCGGTGGACTAGTCCCCTACGAGCAGTACTTC.

The chain combines TRBV12-3 or TRBV12-4 with TRBJ1-1, with D uncertain. The CDR3 runs to 13 residues. V dropped 5 bases and J dropped 0 bases, with 7 bases sitting between them. CDR3 nucleotide sequence: TGTGCCAGCAGTCTCAGCATGAACACTGAAGCTTTCTTT. Translating it yields CASSLSMNTEAFF.

This clonotype was counted many times. The chain joins TRBV25-1 to TRBJ2-2; D may match TRBD1 or TRBD2 (5 bases each). There are 15 residues in the CDR3. The germline V gene has CDR1 MGHDK and CDR2 SYGVNS. V shed 3 bases and J shed 2 bases, with 10 bases lying between them. The CDR3 DNA follows: TGTGCCAGCAGTGATCGGGACGCAAACACCGGGGAGCTGTTTTTT. Encoded protein: CASSDRDANTGELFF.